Below are 2 T cell receptor beta chains sequenced from a single sample in a study of blood T cell repertoires in COVID-19. Repertoires were generated with immunoSEQ multiplex PCR, while TCRdb's copy carries only in-frame clones and drops some. This table has roughly 180,000 clones, approximately 85% appearing once. The source material was peripheral blood. These receptors all stem from a woman in her sixties or seventies with acute or convalescent COVID-19.

This chain joins TRBV21-1 and TRBJ1-1. TRBV21-1 is a listed pseudogene. The CDR3 runs 16 residues. CDR3 DNA: TGTGCCAGCAGCAAAGAGGGCCCGGGGAAGAACACTGAAGCTTTCTTT. This gives the protein CASSKEGPGKNTEAFF.

V gene TRBV29-1 combines with J gene TRBJ1-1; perhaps TRBD1 as D (5 bases). The germline CDR1 and CDR2 sequences are SQVTM and ANQGSEA. This CDR3 is 14 amino acids long. Trimming took 7 bases from V and 8 from J, leaving 23 bases between them. CDR3 sequence reads: CSAARDFELAEAFF. The CDR3, as DNA: TGCAGCGCTGCCCGGGACTTCGAGTTGGCCGAAGCTTTCTTT.